The next 4 T cell receptor beta chains were all read from a single sample in a study of T cell changes during pregnancy in multiple sclerosis. The data were produced by immunoSEQ multiplex PCR, yet TCRdb's version contains in-frame clones alone and is incomplete. The sample holds around 62,000 clones; 80% to 90% are singletons and the top ten take 2% to 3%. This sample comprised peripheral blood, obtained in the first trimester of pregnancy. The receptors here all came from a female donor with multiple sclerosis, enrolled in a pregnancy study.

The gene calls are TRBV9 and TRBJ2-7; a possible D gene is TRBD1 (7 bases). V was pared by 4 bases and J by 6 bases, with 20 bases between. The germline V gene encodes CDR1 SGDLS and CDR2 YYNGEE. This CDR3 is 15 amino acids long. CDR3 coding DNA: TGTGCCAGCAGCTCCTCCGAGCAGGGGGGACGCGAGCAGTACTTC. Its translation is CASSSSEQGGREQYF.

This clone was counted a single time. The chain uses TRBV19 and TRBJ2-1; 8 nucleotides agree with TRBD1. From germline, CDR1 is LNHDA and CDR2 SQIVND (reference sequence). V shed 3 bases and J 6 bases; nucleotides not matched to a gene: 7. The CDR3 length is 15 residues. CDR3 loop: CASSMVGTGSNEQFF. CDR3 nucleotides: TGTGCCAGTAGTATGGTCGGGACAGGTTCCAATGAGCAGTTCTTC.

V and J are TRBV29-1 and TRBJ2-5, with D possibly TRBD2 on 7 matching bases. TRBJ2-7 explains the end of the DNA better; the J call may be wrong. The germline CDR1 and CDR2 sequences are SQVTM and ANQGSEA. The CDR3 consists of 12 residues. The CDR3 coding sequence is TGCAGCGCAGCGGGGACATCCTACGAGCAGTACTTC. Translation gives CSAAGTSYEQYF.

This chain links TRBV29-1 with TRBJ2-7, with D possibly matching TRBD2 (6 bases). There are 12 residues in the CDR3. V gave up 6 bases and J gave up 4 bases, with 13 bases separating them. Germline lookup yields CDR1 SQVTM and CDR2 ANQGSEA. This CDR3 reads CSVRRGEYEQYF. The CDR3 coding sequence is TGCAGCGTGAGGCGGGGTGAGTACGAGCAGTACTTC.